This TCR beta chain was recovered during a study of OX40 agonist ivuxolimab in advanced cancers. Regarding the complete study: Ivuxolimab was an agonistic, fully human IgG2 monoclonal antibody directed against OX40 (CD134), a costimulatory receptor. Intravenous ivuxolimab was administered to patients every 2 weeks at six dose levels: 0.01, 0.1, 0.3, 1.5, 3 and 10 mg/kg. Among the approximately 50 dose-escalation patients, 19 had hepatocellular carcinoma, 15 or so melanoma, 9 renal cell carcinoma and 9 head and neck cancer. In the dose-escalation cohort, more than 80% of patients were male, and the mean age was approximately 60 years with a range of 23 to 79. Prior anti-PD-1, anti-PD-L1 or anti-CTLA-4 therapy was permitted, and 40% of dose-escalation patients had received checkpoint inhibitors. Partial responses occurred in three dose-escalation patients, of whom one had hepatocellular carcinoma and two had cutaneous melanoma. The purpose of peripheral TCRbeta sequencing was to test whether ivuxolimab changed TCR sequence diversity and led to clonal T-cell expansion. The paper reports the monotherapy dose-escalation portion (N of about 50 patients) of the phase I ivuxolimab trial. What the research found in general, with its limitations: At doses from 0.1 to 3.0 mg/kg, clonal expansion was seen in both CD4+ and CD8+ blood T cells between baseline and week 6. Low levels of normalized T-cell clonal expansion were also seen in some nonresponding patients. On average, CD8+ T cells showed more expanded clones than CD4+ T cells after ivuxolimab. The antigen specificity of the clonally expanded peripheral T cells was not determined. In the 0.1-3.0 mg/kg groups, partial responders had among the lowest normalized peripheral clonal expansion, particularly in CD8+ T cells.

The trial excluded patients who had a history of autoimmune disease or who were on systemic immunosuppression. Peripheral blood for TCR sequencing was collected from all dose cohorts at baseline, on cycle 4 day 1, and on cycle 7 day 1. The samples were taken from a phase I, first-in-human, multicenter, open-label dose-escalation trial of ivuxolimab. Adults with locally advanced or metastatic melanoma, renal cell, hepatocellular, or head and neck squamous cell carcinoma were enrolled in the trial. CD4+ and CD8+ T cells were sorted separately from peripheral blood before TCR sequencing. Looking up the germline V gene yields CDR1 MDHEN and CDR2 SYDVKM. Measured from the cysteine to the phenylalanine, the CDR3 is 15 residues long. CDR3 DNA is the only sequence kept; it has 45 bases, read in frame from the first base. At the junction V is shortened by 3 bases and J by 1 base, with 12 bases in between.

For sequencing of the TCRbeta CDR3 region, genomic DNA was extracted from the sorted cells. TCRbeta CDR3 regions were sequenced using the immunoSEQ Assay. TCRdb limited this immuneACCESS table to in-frame rearrangements with V and J called. A share of clones is missing; checked studies link under half to unresolved V genes, and the rest is unexplained. Within this sample are 60,000 to 80,000 clones, with 89% of them counted one time only. Jointly, the top ten make up roughly an eighth of the sample. The sample holds a few counts of this clone. Its antigen specificity is not known. Within one base of it there is no much larger clone, and no base qualities were kept.

The chain is encoded by TRBV28 joined to TRBJ1-1, with the identity of the D gene unclear. This receptor was taken from an adult with an advanced solid tumor such as melanoma, head and neck, liver or kidney cancer. The starting material was CD4+ or CD8+ T cells sorted from blood, obtained in a trial of the OX40 agonist ivuxolimab. CDR3 region: CASSLGDRTNTEAFF. In nucleotide form, the sequence is TGTGCCAGCAGTTTGGGCGATCGAACGAACACTGAAGCTTTCTTT.